The 8 T cell receptor beta chains below were found in one sample sequenced in a study of vaccination effects on CD4 cells after COVID-19. The repertoire was sequenced with immunoSEQ multiplex PCR; TCRdb's copy has only in-frame clones and lacks some. This table holds 8,500 to 13,000 clones, 65% to 75% found once. No antigen has been identified for these receptors. Using viral peptide pools, the ViraFEST assay grew out antigen-specific CD4+ T cells prior to sequencing. Once cultured for approximately ten days, the cells underwent separation to obtain CD4+ T cells. The input for sequencing was CD4+ T cells from PBMCs cultured with HCoV-229E spike peptides, taken before COVID-19 vaccination. All receptors derive from a human donor who received a COVID-19 vaccine.

A few counts support this clone. V is TRBV5-1 and J is TRBJ1-6, with D perhaps TRBD1 (5 bases). CDR3 size: 16 residues. CDR1 and CDR2 (germline): SGHRS, YFSETQ. The V end was cut by 0 bases, the J end by 9 bases, with 16 bases between. The CDR3 nucleotides read TGCGCCAGCAGCTTGGAAGGCGGGACGCTTGCTTCACCCCTCCACTTT. Translating gives CASSLEGGTLASPLHF.

V gene TRBV5-6 combines with J gene TRBJ1-1; unclear D gene. V dropped 2 bases and J dropped 5 bases, with 13 bases sitting between them. The germline V gene has CDR1 SGHDT and CDR2 YYEEEE. There are 14 residues in the CDR3. CDR3 DNA sequence: TGTGCCAGCAGCTTTCAAGGGATTCAAACTGAAGCTTTCTTT. Protein: CASSFQGIQTEAFF. Full variable domain (missing parts from reference TRBV5-6 and TRBJ1-1): DAGVTQSPTHLIKTRGQQVTLRCSPKSGHDTVSWYQQALGQGPQFIFQYYEEEERQRGNFPDRFSGHQFPNYSSELNVNALLLGDSALYLCASSFQGIQTEAFFGQGTRLTVV.

The chain is built from TRBV3-1 (or the pseudogene TRBV3-2) and TRBJ1-5; the match to TRBD1 covers 9 bases. CDR3 length: 16 amino acids. Per the germline V gene, CDR1 is LGHDT and CDR2 is YNNKEL (reference sequence). With V trimmed by 4 bases and J by 0 bases, 4 bases remained unmatched. The CDR3 loop reads CASSRGQGASNQPQHF. The CDR3 DNA reads as TGTGCCAGCAGCCGGGGACAGGGTGCTAGCAATCAGCCCCAGCATTTT.

The chain uses TRBV7-2 and TRBJ1-5; D is perhaps TRBD1 (6 bases). The V end lost 5 bases, the J end lost 3 bases, and 11 bases lay between the germline ends. Germline V gene sequence: CDR1 SGHTA, CDR2 FQGNSA. The CDR3 covers 14 residues. The CDR3 loop is CASSRGQHNQPQHF. The CDR3 DNA follows: TGTGCCAGCAGCCGTGGACAGCACAATCAGCCCCAGCATTTT.

This sequence joins TRBV27 and TRBJ2-7; tentatively, D is TRBD1 or TRBD2 (6 bases each). V lost 5 bases and J 4 bases, leaving 18 bases between the germline ends. The CDR3 contains 15 residues. The germline V gene encodes CDR1 MNHEY and CDR2 SMNVEV (reference sequence). Here the CDR3 DNA reads TGTGCCAGCAGTGTTTTTGAGGGGGGAAAATACGAGCAGTACTTC. It is translated as CASSVFEGGKYEQYF.

The chain has TRBV6-2 or TRBV6-3 and TRBJ2-5, with 7 nucleotides matching TRBD2. Germline CDR1 reads MNHEY; CDR2 reads SVGEGT. The CDR3 extends over 14 amino acids. With V trimmed by 6 bases and J by 1 base, 5 bases remained unmatched. The CDR3 DNA reads as TGTGCCAGCAGCATGAGCGGGGCCCAAGAGACCCAGTACTTC. Amino acids: CASSMSGAQETQYF.

The V and J genes are TRBV29-1 and TRBJ1-1; D possibly corresponds to TRBD1 (5 bases). The CDR3 covers 13 residues. The V gene lost 5 bases and the J gene lost 2 bases, with 12 bases spanning the gap. CDR1 is SQVTM and CDR2 is ANQGSEA in the germline V gene. Here the CDR3 DNA reads TGCAGCGTTCAGGGACGGCTTAACACTGAAGCTTTCTTT. Encoded protein: CSVQGRLNTEAFF.

The rearrangement joins TRBV7-9 to TRBJ1-1; perhaps TRBD1 as D (5 bases). The CDR3 totals 14 residues. Germline V lookup: CDR1 SEHNR, CDR2 FQNEAQ (reference sequence). V lost 4 bases to trimming and J lost 4 bases, with 13 bases between them. The CDR3 loop reads CASSSRGPTTEAFF. For the CDR3, the DNA is TGTGCCAGCAGCTCAAGGGGACCCACCACTGAAGCTTTCTTT.